The present entry profiles one TCR beta chain with its context. V lost 4 bases to trimming and J lost 3 bases; unmatched junction nucleotides: 7. Germline V gives CDR1 SGHRS, CDR2 YFSETQ. This CDR3 has 16 amino acids. The repertoire was sequenced with immunoSEQ multiplex PCR; TCRdb's copy has only in-frame clones and lacks some. The repertoire consists of a few hundred thousand clones, with approximately 89% occurring once and the leading ten covering under 2.5%. This sample was included in a study of blood T cell repertoires in COVID-19. The sample taken for sequencing was peripheral blood. The clonotype was recovered from a woman between 50 and 59 years old with acute or convalescent COVID-19. The chain has TRBV5-1 and TRBJ2-3; 11 nucleotides agree with TRBD1. CDR3 bases: TGCGCCAGCAGCGCGAGGGGGACAGGGGGTACAGATACGCAGTATTTT. This codes for CASSARGTGGTDTQYF.